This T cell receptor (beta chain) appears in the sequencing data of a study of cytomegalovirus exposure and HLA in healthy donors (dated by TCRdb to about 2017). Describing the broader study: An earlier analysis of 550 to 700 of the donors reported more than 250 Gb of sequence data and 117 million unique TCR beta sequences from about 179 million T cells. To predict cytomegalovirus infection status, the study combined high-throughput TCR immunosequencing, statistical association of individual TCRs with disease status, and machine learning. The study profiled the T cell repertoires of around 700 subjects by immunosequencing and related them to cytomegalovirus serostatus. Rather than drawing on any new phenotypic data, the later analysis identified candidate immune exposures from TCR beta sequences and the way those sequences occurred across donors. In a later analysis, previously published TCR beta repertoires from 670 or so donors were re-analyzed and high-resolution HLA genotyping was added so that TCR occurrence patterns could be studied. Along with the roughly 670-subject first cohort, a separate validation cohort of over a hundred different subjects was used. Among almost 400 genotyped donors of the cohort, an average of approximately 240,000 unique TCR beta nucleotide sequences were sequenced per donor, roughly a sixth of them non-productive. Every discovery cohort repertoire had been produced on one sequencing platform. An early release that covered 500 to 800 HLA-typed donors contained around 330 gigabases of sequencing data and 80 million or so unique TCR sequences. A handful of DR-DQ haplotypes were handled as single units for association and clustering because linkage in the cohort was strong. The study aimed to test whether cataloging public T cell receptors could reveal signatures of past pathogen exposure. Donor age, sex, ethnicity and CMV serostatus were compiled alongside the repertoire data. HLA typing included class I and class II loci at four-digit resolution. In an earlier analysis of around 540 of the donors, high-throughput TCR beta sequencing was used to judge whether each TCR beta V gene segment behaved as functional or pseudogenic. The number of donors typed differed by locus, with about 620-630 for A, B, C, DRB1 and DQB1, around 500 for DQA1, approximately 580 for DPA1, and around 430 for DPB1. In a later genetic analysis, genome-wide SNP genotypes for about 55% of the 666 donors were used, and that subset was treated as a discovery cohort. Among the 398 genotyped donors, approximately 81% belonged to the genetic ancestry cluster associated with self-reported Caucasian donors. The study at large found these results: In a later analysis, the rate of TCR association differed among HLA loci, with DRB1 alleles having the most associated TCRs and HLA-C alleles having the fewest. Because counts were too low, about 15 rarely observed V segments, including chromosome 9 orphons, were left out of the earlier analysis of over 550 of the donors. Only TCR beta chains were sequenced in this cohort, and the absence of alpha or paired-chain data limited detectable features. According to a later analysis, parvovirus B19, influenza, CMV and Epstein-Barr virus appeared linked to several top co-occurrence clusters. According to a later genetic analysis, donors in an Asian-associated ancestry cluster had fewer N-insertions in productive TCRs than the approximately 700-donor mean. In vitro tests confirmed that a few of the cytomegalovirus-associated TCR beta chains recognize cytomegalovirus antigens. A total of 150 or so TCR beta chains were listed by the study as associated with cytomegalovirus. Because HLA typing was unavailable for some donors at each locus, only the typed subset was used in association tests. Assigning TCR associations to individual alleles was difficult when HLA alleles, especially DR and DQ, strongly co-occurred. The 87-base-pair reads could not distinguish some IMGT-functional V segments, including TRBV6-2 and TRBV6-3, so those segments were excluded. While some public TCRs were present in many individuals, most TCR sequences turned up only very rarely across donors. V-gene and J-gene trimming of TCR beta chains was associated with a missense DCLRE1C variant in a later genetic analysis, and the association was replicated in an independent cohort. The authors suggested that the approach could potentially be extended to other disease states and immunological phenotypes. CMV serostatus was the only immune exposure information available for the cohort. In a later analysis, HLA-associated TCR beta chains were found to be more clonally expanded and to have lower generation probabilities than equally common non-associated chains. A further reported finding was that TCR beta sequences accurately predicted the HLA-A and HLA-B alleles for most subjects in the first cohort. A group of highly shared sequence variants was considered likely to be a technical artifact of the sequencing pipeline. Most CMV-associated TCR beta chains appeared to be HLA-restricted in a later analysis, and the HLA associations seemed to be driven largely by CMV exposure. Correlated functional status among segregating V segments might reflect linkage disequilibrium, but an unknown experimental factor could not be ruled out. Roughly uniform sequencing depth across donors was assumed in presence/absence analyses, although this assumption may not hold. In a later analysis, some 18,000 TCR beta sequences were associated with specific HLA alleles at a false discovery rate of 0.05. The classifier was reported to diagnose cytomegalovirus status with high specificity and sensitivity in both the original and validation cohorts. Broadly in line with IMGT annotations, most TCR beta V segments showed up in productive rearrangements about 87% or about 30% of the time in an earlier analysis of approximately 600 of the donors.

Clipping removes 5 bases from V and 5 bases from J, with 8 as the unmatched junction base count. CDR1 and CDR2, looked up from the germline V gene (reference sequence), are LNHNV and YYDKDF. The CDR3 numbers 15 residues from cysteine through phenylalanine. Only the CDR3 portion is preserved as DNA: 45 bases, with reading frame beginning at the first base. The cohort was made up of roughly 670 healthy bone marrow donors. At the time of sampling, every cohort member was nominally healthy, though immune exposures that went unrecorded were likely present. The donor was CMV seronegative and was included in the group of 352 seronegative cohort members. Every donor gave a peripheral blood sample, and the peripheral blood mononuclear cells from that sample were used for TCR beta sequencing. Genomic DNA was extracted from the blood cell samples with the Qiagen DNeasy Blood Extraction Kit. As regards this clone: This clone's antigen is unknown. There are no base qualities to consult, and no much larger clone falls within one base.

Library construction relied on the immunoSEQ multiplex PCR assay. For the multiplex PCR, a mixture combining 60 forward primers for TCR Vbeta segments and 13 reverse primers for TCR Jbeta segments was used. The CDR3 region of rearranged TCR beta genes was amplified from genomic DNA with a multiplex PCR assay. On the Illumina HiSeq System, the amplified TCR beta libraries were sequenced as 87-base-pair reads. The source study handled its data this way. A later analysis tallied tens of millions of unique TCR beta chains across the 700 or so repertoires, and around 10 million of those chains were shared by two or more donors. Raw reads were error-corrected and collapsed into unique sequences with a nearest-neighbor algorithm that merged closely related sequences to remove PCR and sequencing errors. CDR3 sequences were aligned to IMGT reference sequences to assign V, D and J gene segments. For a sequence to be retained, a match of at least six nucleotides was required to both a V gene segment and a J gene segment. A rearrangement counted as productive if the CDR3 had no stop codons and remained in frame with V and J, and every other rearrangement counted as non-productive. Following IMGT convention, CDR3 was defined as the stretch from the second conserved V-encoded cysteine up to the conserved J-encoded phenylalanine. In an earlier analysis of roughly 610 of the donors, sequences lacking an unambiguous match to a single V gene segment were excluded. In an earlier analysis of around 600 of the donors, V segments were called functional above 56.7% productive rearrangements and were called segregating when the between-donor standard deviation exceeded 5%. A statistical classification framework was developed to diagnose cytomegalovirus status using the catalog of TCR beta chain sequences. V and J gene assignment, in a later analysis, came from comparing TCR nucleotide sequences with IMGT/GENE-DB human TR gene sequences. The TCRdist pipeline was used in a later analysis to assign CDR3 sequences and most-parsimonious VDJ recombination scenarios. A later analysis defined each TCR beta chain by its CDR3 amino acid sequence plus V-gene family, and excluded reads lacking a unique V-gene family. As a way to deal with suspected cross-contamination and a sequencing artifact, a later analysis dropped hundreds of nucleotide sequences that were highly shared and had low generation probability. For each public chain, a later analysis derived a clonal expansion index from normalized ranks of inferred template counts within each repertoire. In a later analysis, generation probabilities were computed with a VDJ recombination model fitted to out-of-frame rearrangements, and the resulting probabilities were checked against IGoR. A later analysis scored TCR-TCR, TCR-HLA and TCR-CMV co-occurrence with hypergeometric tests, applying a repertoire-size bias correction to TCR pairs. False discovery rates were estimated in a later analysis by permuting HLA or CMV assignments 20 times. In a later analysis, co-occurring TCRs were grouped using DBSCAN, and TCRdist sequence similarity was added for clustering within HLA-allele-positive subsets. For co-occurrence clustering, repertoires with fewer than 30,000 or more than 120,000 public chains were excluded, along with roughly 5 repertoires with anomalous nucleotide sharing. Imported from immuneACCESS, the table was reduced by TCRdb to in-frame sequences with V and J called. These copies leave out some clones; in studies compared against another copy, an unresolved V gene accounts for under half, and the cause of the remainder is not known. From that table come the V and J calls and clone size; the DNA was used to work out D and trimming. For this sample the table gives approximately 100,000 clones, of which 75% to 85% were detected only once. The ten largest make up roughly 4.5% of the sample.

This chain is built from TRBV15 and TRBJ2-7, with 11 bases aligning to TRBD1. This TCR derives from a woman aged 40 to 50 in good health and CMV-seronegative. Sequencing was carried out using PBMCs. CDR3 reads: CATSPRDRGYNEQYF. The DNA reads TGTGCCACCAGCCCGCGGGACAGGGGGTACAACGAGCAGTACTTC.